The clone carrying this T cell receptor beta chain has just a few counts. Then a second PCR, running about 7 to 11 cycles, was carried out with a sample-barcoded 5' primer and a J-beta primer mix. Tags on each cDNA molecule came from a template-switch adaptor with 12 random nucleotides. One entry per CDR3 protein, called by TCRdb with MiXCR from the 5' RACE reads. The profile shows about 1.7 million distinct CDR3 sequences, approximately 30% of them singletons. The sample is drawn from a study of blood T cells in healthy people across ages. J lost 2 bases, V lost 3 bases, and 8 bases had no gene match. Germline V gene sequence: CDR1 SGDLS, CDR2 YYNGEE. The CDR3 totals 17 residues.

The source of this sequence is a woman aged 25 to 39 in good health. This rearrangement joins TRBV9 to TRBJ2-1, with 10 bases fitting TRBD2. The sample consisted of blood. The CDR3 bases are TGTGCCAGCAGCGCACCAATAGCGGGAGGACCCTACAATGAGCAGTTCTTC. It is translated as CASSAPIAGGPYNEQFF.